This TCR beta chain is from a study of regulatory T cells in long-lasting Graves disease. This clonotype was seen more than once but under ten times. The authors built TCR beta libraries using iRepertoire HTBI primers and Arm-PCR of CDR3 regions. TCRdb analysed the multiplex PCR reads with MiXCR anew, one entry per CDR3 protein. The sample comprises about 470,000 distinct CDR3 sequences, around 20% of which are singletons, and about 8.3% rests with the top ten. CDR3 length equals 13 residues. Unmatched junction bases numbered 4, after V lost 0 bases and J lost 5 bases. The germline CDR1 and CDR2 sequences are DFQATT and SNEGSKA (reference sequence). The time point was: persistent/refractory GD, antithyroid drugs over 5 years with positive TRAb. Extracted PBMC RNA gave rise to the TCR library.

The chain uses TRBV20-1 and TRBJ2-7, with 7 nucleotides matching TRBD2. The TCR originated in a female donor with Graves disease. The sample consisted of peripheral blood mononuclear cells (PBMCs), taken when the disease was refractory, from a patient treated with antithyroid drugs. DNA for the CDR3: TGCAGTGCTAGAGAACTAGCGATGAACGAGCAGTACTTC. Residues: CSARELAMNEQYF.